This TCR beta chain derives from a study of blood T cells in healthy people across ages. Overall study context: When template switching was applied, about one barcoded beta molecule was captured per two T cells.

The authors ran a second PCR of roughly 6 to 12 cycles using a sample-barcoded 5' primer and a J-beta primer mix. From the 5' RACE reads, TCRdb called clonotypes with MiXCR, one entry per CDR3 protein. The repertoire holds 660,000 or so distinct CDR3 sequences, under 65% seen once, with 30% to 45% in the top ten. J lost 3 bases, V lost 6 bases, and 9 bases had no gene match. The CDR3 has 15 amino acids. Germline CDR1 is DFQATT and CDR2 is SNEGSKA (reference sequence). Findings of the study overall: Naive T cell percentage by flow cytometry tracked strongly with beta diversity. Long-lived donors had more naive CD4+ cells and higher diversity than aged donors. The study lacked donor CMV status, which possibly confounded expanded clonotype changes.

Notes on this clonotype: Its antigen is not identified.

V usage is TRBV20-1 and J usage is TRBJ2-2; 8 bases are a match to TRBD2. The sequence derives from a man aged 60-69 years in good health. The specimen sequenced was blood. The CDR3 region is CSASRQRGYTGELFF. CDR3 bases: TGCAGTGCGAGCCGCCAGCGGGGGTACACCGGGGAGCTGTTTTTT.